This passage covers 29 T cell receptor beta chains from one sample sequenced in a study of blood T cell repertoires in COVID-19. This table comes from immunoSEQ multiplex PCR, and its TCRdb copy is limited to in-frame clones, with some not included. Of about 68,000 clones in the sample, about four fifths were seen once. Input material: peripheral blood. The receptors derive from a man in his fifties with active COVID-19.

This chain connects TRBV7-2 to TRBJ1-1, with a tentative D call TRBD1 (6 bases). This CDR3 has 13 amino acids. V shed 5 bases and J shed 3 bases, with 10 bases lying between them. CDR1 is SGHTA, CDR2 FQGNSA, per germline. CDR3 coding DNA: TGTGCCAGCAGCCGAAAGGGGGACACTGAAGCTTTCTTT. Amino acid sequence: CASSRKGDTEAFF. The full variable domain, with the rest looked up from reference TRBV7-2 and TRBJ1-1, is GAGVSQSPSNKVTEKGKDVELRCDPISGHTALYWYRQSLGQGLEFLIYFQGNSAPDKSGLPSDRFSAERTGGSVSTLTIQRTQQEDSAVYLCASSRKGDTEAFFGQGTRLTVV.

The chain uses TRBV12-5 and TRBJ2-7, with 7 positions matching TRBD1. The CDR3 runs 12 residues. V dropped 5 bases and J dropped 6; count of bases not matched to a gene: 4. Germline values: CDR1 LGHNT, CDR2 FRNRAP. The CDR3 DNA follows: TGTGCTAGTGGTCTCGGGACAGTCGAGCAGTACTTC. This sequence encodes CASGLGTVEQYF. The full variable domain, with the rest looked up from reference TRBV12-5 and TRBJ2-7, is DARVTQTPRHKVTEMGQEVTMRCQPILGHNTVFWYRQTMMQGLELLAYFRNRAPLDDSGMPKDRFSAEMPDATLATLKIQPSEPRDSAVYFCASGLGTVEQYFGPGTRLTVT.

The rearrangement joins TRBV7-2 to TRBJ1-1, with D possibly matching TRBD1 (6 bases). The V gene's germline CDR1 is SGHTA and CDR2 FQGNSA. The length of the CDR3 is 12 residues. The V end lost 5 bases, the J end lost 6 bases, and 10 bases lay between the germline ends. In DNA, the CDR3 is TGTGCCAGCAGCCCCCGACAGGCTGAAGCTTTCTTT. Translating it yields CASSPRQAEAFF.

The CDR3 bases are TGTGCCAGCAGCTCGGGGTCCCGTCCCGGGGGCCAAGAGACCCAGTACTTC. Residues: CASSSGSRPGGQETQYF. The chain is built from TRBV7-2 and TRBJ2-5, with D possibly being TRBD2 (6 bases). The V gene's germline CDR1 is SGHTA and CDR2 FQGNSA. Deletions cut 4 bases from V and 1 base from J, with 19 bases between. The CDR3 length is 17 residues.

The chain is built from TRBV4-2 and TRBJ1-1, with 8 bases aligning to TRBD1. This CDR3 region has 12 residues. Germline CDR1 reads LGHNA; CDR2 reads YNFKEQ. Germline trimming cut 3 bases from V and 6 bases from J; bases unmatched to any gene: 0. The CDR3 loop reads CASSQDRAEAFF. Here the CDR3 DNA reads TGTGCCAGCAGCCAGGACAGGGCTGAAGCTTTCTTT.

This clone turned up a few times. Germline is not matched at one junction end, which may reflect a read error. V is TRBV7-2 and J is TRBJ2-1; D remains unclear. CDR1 is SGHTA and CDR2 is FQGNSA in the germline V gene. The CDR3 covers 15 residues. CDR3 nucleotides: TGTGCCAGCAGGTTAGCAACTATTTGGAACAATGAGCAGTTCTTC. Translated, it gives CASRLATIWNNEQFF.

The chain couples TRBV4-3 to TRBJ2-7; D perhaps matches TRBD1 (6 bases). The CDR3 totals 14 residues. The V end was cut by 2 bases, the J end by 5 bases, with 13 bases between. CDR1 and CDR2 from the germline V gene are LGHNA and YSLEER. The CDR3 sequence: CASSQYAGVDEQYF. In DNA form, the CDR3 reads TGCGCCAGCAGCCAATATGCAGGGGTGGACGAGCAGTACTTC.

This clone was seen a single time. The rearrangement links TRBV6-5 to TRBJ1-1, with a tentative D call TRBD1 (5 bases). This CDR3 has 13 amino acids. Trimming took off 6 bases at V and 6 bases at J, with 14 bases between the two ends. The germline V gene has CDR1 MNHEY and CDR2 SVGAGI. The CDR3 loop is CASSRQIGSEAFF. Written as DNA, the CDR3 is TGTGCCAGCAGCCGACAGATAGGCTCTGAAGCTTTCTTT.

V and J are TRBV7-8 and TRBJ1-1, with D possibly being TRBD1 (6 bases). Between the trimmed V and J ends, which lost 1 base and 5 bases, there was a span of 20 bases. Germline V CDR1 and CDR2: SGHVS, FQNEAQ. This CDR3 contains 17 residues. CDR3 residues: CASSLDLAGAWGTEAFF. CDR3 in DNA: TGTGCCAGCAGCTTAGATTTGGCAGGGGCCTGGGGGACTGAAGCTTTCTTT.

The chain uses TRBV14 and TRBJ2-3; a weak D match, TRBD1 (5 bases). Trimming stripped 4 bases from V and 0 bases from J, with 8 bases between. CDR1 and CDR2 (germline): SGHDN, FVKESK. This CDR3 is 14 amino acids long. In nucleotides, the CDR3 is TGTGCCAGCAGCCCCCGACAGAGCACAGATACGCAGTATTTT. Amino acids: CASSPRQSTDTQYF. The full variable domain, with the rest looked up from reference TRBV14 and TRBJ2-3, is EAGVTQFPSHSVIEKGQTVTLRCDPISGHDNLYWYRRVMGKEIKFLLHFVKESKQDESGMPNNRFLAERTGGTYSTLKVQPAELEDSGVYFCASSPRQSTDTQYFGPGTRLTVL.

This sequence joins TRBV5-1 and TRBJ1-3; 8 bases fit TRBD1. With V trimmed by 4 bases and J by 2 bases, 11 bases remained unmatched. This CDR3 contains 17 residues. Germline CDR1 reads SGHRS; CDR2 reads YFSETQ. The CDR3 DNA sequence: TGCGCCAGCAGCCTAGGGAACCAGGGGGCTGCTGGAAACACCATATATTTT. As protein: CASSLGNQGAAGNTIYF.

The V call is TRBV6-2 or TRBV6-3, the J call TRBJ2-1; 8 bases align to TRBD1. CDR1 and CDR2 from the germline V gene are MNHEY and SVGEGT. This CDR3 is built from 15 residues. The trim removed 5 bases at V and 3 bases at J, leaving 6 bases unmatched. CDR3: CASSKKQGVYNEQFF. Here the CDR3 DNA reads TGTGCCAGCAGTAAAAAACAGGGGGTCTACAATGAGCAGTTCTTC.

V is TRBV25-1 and J is TRBJ2-5; 9 bases align to TRBD1. The V gene's germline CDR1 is MGHDK and CDR2 SYGVNS. The J segment lost 2 bases and the V segment lost 5 bases, leaving 6 bases of the junction unmatched. The CDR3 is 15 amino acids. CDR3 sequence reads: CASSPLQGAQETQYF. CDR3 coding DNA: TGTGCCAGCAGTCCTTTACAGGGGGCACAAGAGACCCAGTACTTC.

The CDR3 DNA reads TGCAGCGTTGGGCAGGGGGCGTACGGCTACACCTTC. Encoded protein: CSVGQGAYGYTF. The rearrangement joins TRBV29-1 to TRBJ1-2; TRBD1 agrees at 8 bases. Looked up from germline, CDR1 is SQVTM and CDR2 is ANQGSEA. V shed 4 bases, J shed 8 bases, and the junction held 6 bases outside the gene matches. The CDR3 spans 12 residues.

The V and J genes are TRBV5-1 and TRBJ1-1, with a tentative D call TRBD1 (5 bases). V was shortened by 0 bases and J by 0 bases, with 6 bases between the two germline ends. Germline lookup yields CDR1 SGHRS and CDR2 YFSETQ. The CDR3 extends over 14 amino acids. The CDR3, as DNA: TGCGCCAGCAGCTTGGACAGGATGAACACTGAAGCTTTCTTT. Translating gives CASSLDRMNTEAFF.

This chain uses TRBV11-2 with TRBJ2-7, with 8 bases identical to TRBD1. This CDR3 spans 14 amino acids. CDR1 and CDR2 (germline): SGHAT, FQNNGV. J was trimmed by 3 bases and V by 2 bases; bases with no gene match: 3. Here the CDR3 DNA reads TGTGCCAGCAGCTTAACACAGGGGGACTACGAGCAGTACTTC. Translated: CASSLTQGDYEQYF.

The chain recombines TRBV10-1 with TRBJ2-3; D call uncertain. The CDR3 is made up of 15 amino acids. From germline, CDR1 is WNHNN and CDR2 SYGVQD (reference sequence). Trimming took 0 bases from V and 0 from J, leaving 7 bases between them. CDR3 nucleotide sequence: TGCGCCAGCAGTGAGTCCCCCTCTAGCACAGATACGCAGTATTTT. This encodes CASSESPSSTDTQYF.

The table lists this clone with a few counts. This sequence joins TRBV5-1 and TRBJ2-1; maybe TRBD2 (6 bases). Germline V gene sequence: CDR1 SGHRS, CDR2 YFSETQ. The ends were cut back, 4 bases at V and 0 bases at J, with 14 bases in the middle. This CDR3 contains 16 residues. The CDR3 spells CASSPRPGDSYNEQFF. CDR3 sequence (DNA): TGCGCCAGCAGCCCCCGCCCGGGGGACTCCTACAATGAGCAGTTCTTC.

CDR3: CASSIWARGGNQPQHF. In DNA form, the CDR3 reads TGTGCCAGTAGTATTTGGGCCAGGGGAGGCAATCAGCCCCAGCATTTT. The rearrangement links TRBV19 to TRBJ1-5, with a weak D call TRBD1 (6 bases). The V end lost 3 bases, the J end lost 2 bases, and 14 bases lay between the germline ends. Germline V CDR1 and CDR2: LNHDA, SQIVND (reference sequence). CDR3 length equals 16 residues.

The table lists this clone with a count of one. CDR3 sequence reads: CASSRNGDEQFF. The CDR3 DNA reads as TGTGCCAGCAGCCGCAATGGAGATGAGCAGTTCTTC. The J gene is TRBJ2-1, the V gene TRBV7-8; D is ambiguous. Trimming took off 5 bases at V and 8 bases at J, with 10 bases between the two ends. The CDR3 has 12 residues. Germline CDR1 SGHVS, CDR2 FQNEAQ.

The table lists this clone with a count of one. V and J are TRBV5-1 and TRBJ2-2, with D hard to call. Between the trimmed V and J ends, which lost 0 bases and 0 bases, there was a span of 3 bases. The CDR3 length is 14 residues. The germline V gene has CDR1 SGHRS and CDR2 YFSETQ. CDR3 region: CASSLVTNTGELFF. The CDR3 bases are TGCGCCAGCAGCTTGGTCACGAACACCGGGGAGCTGTTTTTT. The whole variable domain, remainder taken from reference TRBV5-1 and TRBJ2-2, is KAGVTQTPRYLIKTRGQQVTLSCSPISGHRSVSWYQQTPGQGLQFLFEYFSETQRNKGNFPGRFSGRQFSNSRSEMNVSTLELGDSALYLCASSLVTNTGELFFGEGSRLTVL.

The chain carries TRBV12-3 or TRBV12-4 and TRBJ1-1; maybe TRBD1 (5 bases). The CDR3 has 11 residues. The ends were cut back, 6 bases at V and 5 bases at J, with 7 bases in the middle. CDR3 sequence: CASSRGTEAFF. CDR3 DNA: TGTGCCAGCAGCCGGGGGACTGAAGCTTTCTTT.

The chain joins TRBV3-1 (or the pseudogene TRBV3-2) to TRBJ1-2, with TRBD1 matching 8 bases. J lost 6 bases, V lost 4 bases, and 4 bases had no gene match. The germline CDR1 and CDR2 sequences are LGHDT and YNNKEL (reference sequence). The CDR3 contains 13 residues. CDR3: CASSPGTGDGYTF. The CDR3 region has the DNA TGTGCCAGCAGCCCAGGGACAGGTGATGGCTACACCTTC.

The rearrangement uses TRBV13 and TRBJ2-7, with D tentatively TRBD1 (5 bases). Germline loops: CDR1 PRHDT, CDR2 FYEKMQ (reference sequence). The V end was cut by 5 bases, the J end by 0 bases, with 8 bases between. CDR3 length equals 13 residues. In nucleotides, the CDR3 is TGTGCCAGCAGCCTGGACATCTCCTACGAGCAGTACTTC. It encodes CASSLDISYEQYF. The full variable domain, completed using reference TRBV13 and TRBJ2-7, is AAGVIQSPRHLIKEKRETATLKCYPIPRHDTVYWYQQGPGQDPQFLISFYEKMQSDKGSIPDRFSAQQFSDYHSELNMSSLELGDSALYFCASSLDISYEQYFGPGTRLTVT.

This sequence joins TRBV24-1 and TRBJ2-7; 7 bases fit TRBD1. The germline V gene encodes CDR1 KGHDR and CDR2 SFDVKD. V dropped 2 bases and J dropped 7; count of bases not matched to a gene: 1. The CDR3 runs to 12 residues. The CDR3 protein is CATSDWTGEQYF. The CDR3 DNA is TGTGCCACCAGTGATTGGACAGGTGAGCAGTACTTC.

The J gene is TRBJ2-7, the V gene TRBV12-5, with TRBD1 identical over 8 bases. The CDR3 is 14 amino acids. CDR1 is LGHNT, CDR2 FRNRAP, per germline. The ends lost 6 bases at V and 7 bases at J; junction bases unmatched: 11. The CDR3 DNA sequence: TGTGCTAGTGGCCTAGGACAGGGCGTCCAGGAGCAGTACTTC. It yields the protein CASGLGQGVQEQYF.

The chain joins TRBV4-2 to TRBJ2-5, with TRBD1 matching over 8 bases. The CDR3 is made up of 15 amino acids. V trimming: 2 bases; J trimming: 4 bases; junction bases outside the gene matches: 6. CDR1 and CDR2 from the germline V gene are LGHNA and YNFKEQ. CDR3 in DNA: TGTGCCAGCAGCCAATCGTATGGACAGGGAGAGACCCAGTACTTC. Residues: CASSQSYGQGETQYF.

The rearrangement uses TRBV12-5 and TRBJ1-2; TRBD1 is a possible D gene (6 bases). This CDR3 is 17 amino acids long. Germline V gene lookup returns CDR1 LGHNT and CDR2 FRNRAP. Trimming shortened V by 3 bases and J by 8 bases, and 25 bases separated the two germline ends. The CDR3 region is CASGFPETYPGAGGYTF. CDR3 DNA sequence: TGTGCTAGTGGTTTTCCCGAAACCTACCCAGGGGCTGGCGGCTACACCTTC.

The chain joins TRBV6-6 to TRBJ2-1; 7 bases agree with TRBD2. V gave up 0 bases and J gave up 5 bases; unmatched junction bases: 4. This CDR3 has 15 residues. The V gene's germline CDR1 is MNHNY and CDR2 SVGAGI (reference sequence). The CDR3 reads CASSYSSSGHNEQFF. The DNA for the CDR3 is TGTGCCAGCAGTTACTCGTCTAGCGGACACAATGAGCAGTTCTTC.